Below, 23 T cell receptor beta chains from the same sample are listed, as sequenced in a study of cytomegalovirus exposure and HLA in healthy donors. The study ran its PCR with 60 Vbeta and 13 Jbeta primers. Produced via immunoSEQ multiplex PCR; TCRdb's table is partial and in-frame only. The sample lists around 170,000 clones; over 75% were seen once. Material for sequencing was PBMCs. Receptor source: a woman in her twenties or thirties in good health and CMV-seronegative.

This sequence joins TRBV5-1 and TRBJ2-7; no clear D gene. The V gene's germline CDR1 is SGHRS and CDR2 YFSETQ. The CDR3 totals 15 residues. The germline V and J ends were trimmed by 0 bases and 0 bases, with 10 bases remaining between them. Written as DNA, the CDR3 is TGCGCCAGCAGCTTGGGCGACTCCTACTCCTACGAGCAGTACTTC. This codes for CASSLGDSYSYEQYF.

The J gene is TRBJ2-7, the V gene TRBV4-2, with D perhaps matching TRBD2 (6 bases). Germline assignment: CDR1 LGHNA and CDR2 YNFKEQ. The V gene lost 4 bases and the J gene lost 2 bases, with 12 bases spanning the gap. This CDR3 is 14 amino acids long. CDR3 in DNA: TGTGCCAGCAGCCCTGGCGGGGAACCCTACGAGCAGTACTTC. It is translated as CASSPGGEPYEQYF.

The gene calls are TRBV11-2 and TRBJ2-7, with D perhaps TRBD1 (5 bases). Trimming removed 1 base from V and 5 bases from J, with 12 bases in between. The CDR3 totals 14 residues. Germline V gene lookup returns CDR1 SGHAT and CDR2 FQNNGV. CDR3 nucleotide sequence: TGTGCCAGCAGCTTAGCAGGAAACAGGAACGAGCAGTACTTC. Its translation is CASSLAGNRNEQYF.

This rearrangement joins TRBV30 to TRBJ1-6, with D unclear. Germline V gene lookup returns CDR1 GTSNPN and CDR2 SVGIG (reference sequence). CDR3 size: 15 residues. The V gene lost 2 bases and the J gene lost 8 bases, with 16 bases spanning the gap. DNA for the CDR3: TGTGCCTGGAGTCCCCCGACGGAGAGGTATTCACCCCTCCACTTT. This translates into CAWSPPTERYSPLHF.

The chain carries TRBV11-2 and TRBJ2-7; TRBD1 aligns across 10 bases. The CDR3 runs to 14 residues. Germline CDR1 SGHAT, CDR2 FQNNGV. With V trimmed by 7 bases and J by 5 bases, 8 bases remained unmatched. DNA for the CDR3: TGTGCCAGCACCATTCCGACAGGGGGCCACGAGCAGTACTTC. Its translation is CASTIPTGGHEQYF.

The rearrangement joins TRBV30 to TRBJ2-7, with 8 positions matching TRBD1. Unmatched junction bases numbered 5, after V lost 0 bases and J lost 7 bases. This CDR3 is 13 amino acids long. From germline, CDR1 is GTSNPN and CDR2 SVGIG (reference sequence). CDR3 loop: CAWSVRGTGEQYF. DNA of the CDR3: TGTGCCTGGAGTGTACGGGGGACAGGAGAGCAGTACTTC.

The rearrangement uses TRBV7-8 and TRBJ1-1; a weak D match, TRBD1 (5 bases). Trimming took 7 bases from V and 8 from J, leaving 17 bases between them. This CDR3 is 13 amino acids long. Germline values: CDR1 SGHVS, CDR2 FQNEAQ. CDR3 nucleotide sequence: TGTGCCAGCACCAAGGGGACTCCCTTCGAAGCTTTCTTT. Its protein is CASTKGTPFEAFF. Complete variable domain (other parts from reference TRBV7-8 and TRBJ1-1): GAGVSQSPRYKVAKRGQDVALRCDPISGHVSLFWYQQALGQGPEFLTYFQNEAQLDKSGLPSDRFFAERPEGSVSTLKIQRTQQEDSAVYLCASTKGTPFEAFFGQGTRLTVV.

J is TRBJ2-5 and V is TRBV5-1; the D is unclear. The CDR3 consists of 13 residues. Trimming took off 3 bases at V and 5 bases at J, with 11 bases between the two ends. CDR1 and CDR2 (germline): SGHRS, YFSETQ. Here the CDR3 DNA reads TGCGCCAGCAGCTCATTCGGTGCCGAGACCCAGTACTTC. Translating gives CASSSFGAETQYF.

A single count supports this clone. The chain carries TRBV14 and TRBJ2-3; D unresolved. V was clipped by 5 bases and J by 3 bases, with 9 bases between them. The length of the CDR3 is 13 residues. Germline-derived CDR1 and CDR2 are SGHDN and FVKESK. This chain's CDR3 is CASSRHLTDTQYF. For the CDR3, the DNA is TGTGCCAGCAGCAGACATTTAACAGATACGCAGTATTTT.

To note about this clone: The same CDR3 also results from other DNA sequences found in this sample. The chain combines TRBV5-1 with TRBJ2-5; TRBD1 is a possible D gene (7 bases). The V end lost 0 bases, the J end lost 5 bases, and 11 bases lay between the germline ends. Germline assignment: CDR1 SGHRS and CDR2 YFSETQ. The CDR3 spans 14 residues. DNA of the CDR3: TGCGCCAGCAGCTTGGCAGGGGGGAGGGAGACCCAGTACTTC. Translated: CASSLAGGRETQYF.

The chain is built from TRBV6-5 and TRBJ2-7; 11 nucleotides agree with TRBD2. The CDR3 length is 15 residues. V lost 0 bases and J lost 3; bases outside the gene matches: 1. The germline V gene encodes CDR1 MNHEY and CDR2 SVGAGI. Written as DNA, the CDR3 is TGTGCCAGCAGTTACTCGACTAGCGGGGTCTACGAGCAGTACTTC. It specifies CASSYSTSGVYEQYF.

CDR3 sequence reads: CASSLEGEGNYGYTF. In nucleotides, the CDR3 is TGTGCCAGCAGCCTAGAAGGGGAGGGGAACTATGGCTACACCTTC. The chain recombines TRBV6-4 with TRBJ1-2; D is perhaps TRBD1 (5 bases). The V end lost 6 bases, the J end lost 2 bases, and 16 bases lay between the germline ends. The length of the CDR3 is 15 residues. The V gene's germline CDR1 is MRHNA and CDR2 SNTAGT.

The rearrangement links TRBV9 to TRBJ2-7, with 10 bases lining up with TRBD2. Germline V gene lookup returns CDR1 SGDLS and CDR2 YYNGEE. The CDR3 covers 16 residues. V shed 0 bases and J 4 bases; nucleotides not matched to a gene: 7. CDR3 region: CASSVGPAGGQYEQYF. CDR3 in DNA: TGTGCCAGCAGCGTAGGCCCAGCGGGGGGGCAATACGAGCAGTACTTC.

This clone was seen a handful of times. The chain recombines TRBV5-5 with TRBJ1-1; 12 positions match TRBD1. This CDR3 has 15 residues. Germline lookup yields CDR1 SGHKS and CDR2 YYEKEE (reference sequence). With 3 bases clipped from V and 4 bases from J, the junction kept 4 bases outside the gene matches. This chain's CDR3 is CASSSGQGAGTEAFF. The CDR3 region has the DNA TGTGCCAGCAGCTCGGGACAGGGGGCCGGCACTGAAGCTTTCTTT. Full variable domain (missing parts from reference TRBV5-5 and TRBJ1-1): DAGVTQSPTHLIKTRGQQVTLRCSPISGHKSVSWYQQVLGQGPQFIFQYYEKEERGRGNFPDRFSARQFPNYSSELNVNALLLGDSALYLCASSSGQGAGTEAFFGQGTRLTVV.

This sequence joins TRBV4-1 and TRBJ2-1; TRBD2 matches 8 bases. The CDR3 totals 13 residues. V lost 0 bases and J lost 10; bases outside the gene matches: 2. Germline CDR1 is MGHRA and CDR2 is YSYEKL. CDR3 coding DNA: TGCGCCAGCAGCCAAGACCCGGGGGGGGAGCAGTTCTTC. Translating it yields CASSQDPGGEQFF.

CDR3 DNA: TGTGCCAGCAGCCCAGACAGATGGTATGGCTACACCTTC. It codes for CASSPDRWYGYTF. This chain connects TRBV9 to TRBJ1-2; D possibly corresponds to TRBD1 (5 bases). V lost 4 bases to trimming and J lost 5 bases, with 12 bases between them. The CDR3 extends over 13 amino acids. Germline V gene sequence: CDR1 SGDLS, CDR2 YYNGEE. The variable domain in full, completed from reference TRBV9 and TRBJ1-2, reads DSGVTQTPKHLITATGQRVTLRCSPRSGDLSVYWYQQSLDQGLQFLIQYYNGEERAKGNILERFSAQQFPDLHSELNLSSLELGDSALYFCASSPDRWYGYTFGSGTRLTVV.

The V call is TRBV29-1, the J call TRBJ2-3; 8 bases line up with TRBD1. The CDR3 sequence is 14 residues long. Unmatched junction bases numbered 3, after V lost 4 bases and J lost 0 bases. Per germline, CDR1 SQVTM and CDR2 ANQGSEA. The CDR3: CSVGQGLSTDTQYF. The CDR3, as DNA: TGCAGCGTTGGACAGGGGCTGAGCACAGATACGCAGTATTTT.

V and J are TRBV7-2 and TRBJ2-7; 9 positions match TRBD1. From germline, CDR1 is SGHTA and CDR2 FQGNSA. The CDR3 extends over 17 amino acids. The J segment lost 3 bases and the V segment lost 2 bases, leaving 11 bases of the junction unmatched. The CDR3 reads CASSLMGQGPRDYEQYF. CDR3 bases: TGTGCCAGCAGCTTAATGGGACAGGGACCTCGGGACTACGAGCAGTACTTC.

The V gene is TRBV10-2, the J gene TRBJ2-7; 11 bases map to TRBD2. Germline V gene lookup returns CDR1 WSHSY and CDR2 SAAADI. V gave up 3 bases and J gave up 1 base; unmatched junction bases: 5. The CDR3 has 16 amino acids. CDR3 DNA: TGCGCCAGCAGTGATAGACTAGCGGGGAAGTCCTACGAGCAGTACTTC. It encodes CASSDRLAGKSYEQYF.

The chain uses TRBV6-6 and TRBJ1-5, with D unclear. Trimming shortened V by 6 bases and J by 7 bases, and 7 bases separated the two germline ends. CDR3 length equals 11 residues. Per germline, CDR1 MNHNY and CDR2 SVGAGI (reference sequence). The CDR3 protein is CASRREQPQHF. The CDR3 DNA reads TGTGCCAGCAGACGGGAGCAGCCCCAGCATTTT.

On this clone itself: Likely a read error: the CDR3 ends without its conserved phenylalanine or tryptophan. This chain links TRBV5-1 with TRBJ1-4; D remains unclear. CDR1 and CDR2 (germline): SGHRS, YFSETQ. V was pared by 1 base and J by 0 bases, with 7 bases between. The CDR3 is 15 amino acids. The CDR3 DNA sequence: TGCGCCAGCAGCTTGACAAGAGCAACTAATGAAAAACTGTTTGTT. Its translation: CASSLTRATNEKLFV.

The CDR3 here is CASARGQGEAFF. In nucleotides, the CDR3 is TGCGCCAGCGCTCGGGGACAGGGGGAAGCTTTCTTT. The chain combines TRBV4-1 with TRBJ1-1, with 10 bases identical to TRBD1. Germline V gene data show CDR1 as MGHRA and CDR2 as YSYEKL. The junction had 5 bases not matched to a gene; V was cut back by 8 bases and J by 8 bases. This CDR3 region has 12 residues.

This chain joins TRBV6-6 and TRBJ2-7; 10 bases match TRBD1. The germline V gene encodes CDR1 MNHNY and CDR2 SVGAGI (reference sequence). The CDR3 consists of 15 residues. V lost 6 bases, J lost 6 bases, and 11 bases stayed unmatched. CDR3 in amino acids: CASSVDRGRTSEQYF. CDR3 in DNA: TGTGCCAGCAGCGTGGACAGGGGGAGGACTAGCGAGCAGTACTTC.